Shown below are 18 T cell receptor beta chains from a single sample sequenced in a study of PD-1 blockade in mismatch repair-deficient tumors. Measured with immunoSEQ multiplex PCR; TCRdb has only the in-frame clones, and not every one. The sample carries tens of thousands of clones, approximately 88% recorded once. The input for sequencing was peripheral blood, taken 52 weeks after starting pembrolizumab. These TCRs come from an adult with mismatch repair-deficient cancer.

V gene TRBV5-4 combines with J gene TRBJ2-3; 16 bases map to TRBD2. Germline CDR1 is SGHNT and CDR2 is YYREEE (reference sequence). CDR3 length: 18 amino acids. Trimming took 4 bases from V and 3 from J; bases not matched to a gene: 8. The CDR3 is CASSAGTSGRARTDTQYF. Here the CDR3 DNA reads TGTGCCAGCAGCGCTGGGACTAGCGGGAGGGCCAGGACAGATACGCAGTATTTT.

Only one count was recorded for this clone. The chain has TRBV2 and TRBJ1-5, with unresolved D. The CDR3 totals 14 residues. The germline CDR1 and CDR2 sequences are SNHLY and FYNNEI. V lost 2 bases and J lost 3, with 8 bases in between. CDR3 residues: CASSERRNNQPQHF. DNA for the CDR3: TGTGCCAGCAGTGAAAGGCGGAACAATCAGCCCCAGCATTTT.

The chain links TRBV11-2 to TRBJ2-7, with TRBD2 matching 10 bases. Germline assignment: CDR1 SGHAT and CDR2 FQNNGV. This CDR3 has 14 residues. The trim removed 3 bases at V and 6 bases at J, leaving 5 bases unmatched. CDR3 region: CASSLPGLATEQYF. The CDR3 coding sequence is TGTGCCAGCAGCTTGCCGGGACTAGCGACCGAGCAGTACTTC.

J is TRBJ1-3 and V is TRBV5-1; the match to TRBD1 covers 11 bases. Germline V gives CDR1 SGHRS, CDR2 YFSETQ. This CDR3 spans 15 amino acids. The junction had 3 bases not matched to a gene; V was cut back by 3 bases and J by 4 bases. CDR3 DNA: TGCGCCAGCAGCTCGGACAGGGGGCGAGGAAACACCATATATTTT. It yields the protein CASSSDRGRGNTIYF.

With regard to this clone: Other DNA sequences in the sample encode the same CDR3. The CDR3 nucleotides are TGTGCCAGCAGCTTAGGTGGGGGTCAAGAGACCCAGTACTTC. Encoded protein: CASSLGGGQETQYF. The gene calls are TRBV7-9 and TRBJ2-5; D possibly matches TRBD1 or TRBD2 (5 bases each). Trimming pared 1 base from V and 2 bases from J, leaving 8 bases between. The CDR3 is 14 amino acids. Germline lookup yields CDR1 SEHNR and CDR2 FQNEAQ (reference sequence).

The chain joins TRBV5-5 to TRBJ2-7; 10 bases align to TRBD2. This CDR3 spans 15 amino acids. The trim removed 0 bases at V and 4 bases at J, leaving 4 bases unmatched. The germline CDR1 and CDR2 sequences are SGHKS and YYEKEE (reference sequence). The CDR3 reads CASSLAGLAPYEQYF. The CDR3 DNA reads as TGTGCCAGCAGCTTGGCGGGACTAGCGCCGTACGAGCAGTACTTC.

V gene TRBV5-4 combines with J gene TRBJ2-1; D not resolved. Germline CDR1 is SGHNT and CDR2 is YYREEE (reference sequence). V gave up 2 bases and J gave up 5 bases, with 2 bases separating them. The CDR3 totals 11 residues. CDR3 DNA sequence: TGTGCCAGCAGCTTAAACAATGAGCAGTTCTTC. Translated, it gives CASSLNNEQFF.

This clone has a handful of counts. This rearrangement joins TRBV4-1 to TRBJ1-5, with D possibly matching TRBD1 (5 bases). V was pared by 6 bases and J by 0 bases, with 15 bases between. The CDR3 covers 16 residues. Germline V gene lookup returns CDR1 MGHRA and CDR2 YSYEKL. As DNA, the CDR3 is TGCGCCAGCAGATGGGGGGTGGAGCATAGCAATCAGCCCCAGCATTTT. Translating it yields CASRWGVEHSNQPQHF.

The chain uses TRBV7-2 and TRBJ2-3; a weak D match, TRBD2 (6 bases). Trimming removed 4 bases at V and 1 base at J, with 18 bases between. The germline V gene has CDR1 SGHTA and CDR2 FQGNSA. The CDR3 spans 17 residues. This CDR3 is CASSSLWREEGTDTQYF. The DNA of the CDR3 is TGTGCCAGCAGCTCACTTTGGAGGGAGGAGGGCACAGATACGCAGTATTTT.

The genes are TRBV28 and TRBJ2-1; D is perhaps TRBD1 or TRBD2 (7 bases each). Looked up from germline, CDR1 is MDHEN and CDR2 is SYDVKM. This CDR3 spans 15 amino acids. The V gene lost 7 bases and the J gene lost 9 bases, with 22 bases spanning the gap. CDR3 residues: CASTGKREGAIEQFF. CDR3 nucleotide sequence: TGTGCCAGCACCGGAAAGAGGGAGGGGGCCATTGAGCAGTTCTTC.

The chain is built from TRBV7-6 and TRBJ2-7, with TRBD2 identical over 11 bases. The V gene's germline CDR1 is SGHVS and CDR2 FNYEAQ. The trim removed 0 bases at V and 5 bases at J, leaving 15 bases unmatched. The CDR3 is made up of 19 amino acids. The CDR3 coding sequence is TGTGCCAGCAGCTTAGCCCCTCTAGCGGGAGGCCTACCAGGGGACGAGCAGTACTTC. It translates to CASSLAPLAGGLPGDEQYF.

This clone has just a few counts. The chain uses TRBV30 and TRBJ1-1; the D gene is possibly TRBD1 (5 bases). The germline gives CDR1 GTSNPN, CDR2 SVGIG (reference sequence). The V gene lost 1 base and the J gene lost 1 base, with 10 bases spanning the gap. This CDR3 comprises 14 residues. CDR3 amino acids: CAWSEGPSNTEAFF. CDR3 DNA sequence: TGTGCCTGGAGTGAGGGGCCATCGAACACTGAAGCTTTCTTT.

The chain has TRBV29-1 and TRBJ2-5, with D perhaps TRBD2 (6 bases). Looked up from germline, CDR1 is SQVTM and CDR2 is ANQGSEA. The CDR3 covers 13 residues. The V gene lost 2 bases and the J gene lost 5 bases, with 12 bases spanning the gap. For the CDR3, the DNA is TGCAGCGTTGAACAGCGGGTCAGGGAGACCCAGTACTTC. It translates to CSVEQRVRETQYF.

The V gene is TRBV28, the J gene TRBJ1-5; D remains unclear. This CDR3 has 18 residues. The V gene lost 1 base and the J gene lost 0 bases, with 16 bases spanning the gap. The germline V gene encodes CDR1 MDHEN and CDR2 SYDVKM. CDR3 nucleotide sequence: TGTGCCAGCAGTTTATTAATGGCGGGGTGGGATAGCAATCAGCCCCAGCATTTT. It translates to CASSLLMAGWDSNQPQHF.

The CDR3 protein is CASTAKRGYNEQFF. CDR3 nucleotides: TGTGCCAGCACCGCAAAGAGGGGCTACAATGAGCAGTTCTTC. V and J are TRBV6-6 and TRBJ2-1; perhaps D is TRBD1 or TRBD2 (5 bases each). Germline CDR1 MNHNY, CDR2 SVGAGI (reference sequence). CDR3 length: 14 amino acids. V dropped 7 bases and J dropped 3 bases, with 13 bases sitting between them.

The chain carries TRBV9 and TRBJ2-7; D ambiguous. This CDR3 region has 15 residues. Germline lookup yields CDR1 SGDLS and CDR2 YYNGEE. Trimming removed 1 base from V and 5 bases from J, with 16 bases in between. In DNA, the CDR3 is TGTGCCAGCAGCGTAAGTGGGCTCCTTAAGAACGAGCAGTACTTC. Translated, it gives CASSVSGLLKNEQYF.

The chain is built from TRBV19 and TRBJ1-5; D is unresolved. CDR3 length: 15 residues. Germline lookup yields CDR1 LNHDA and CDR2 SQIVND (reference sequence). V dropped 6 bases and J dropped 0 bases, with 12 bases sitting between them. This CDR3 is CASRFARDSNQPQHF. The CDR3 region has the DNA TGTGCCAGTAGATTCGCCCGGGATAGCAATCAGCCCCAGCATTTT. The variable domain in full, completed from reference TRBV19 and TRBJ1-5, reads DGGITQSPKYLFRKEGQNVTLSCEQNLNHDAMYWYRQDPGQGLRLIYYSQIVNDFQKGDIAEGYSVSREKKESFPLTVTSAQKNPTAFYLCASRFARDSNQPQHFGDGTRLSIL.

The V and J genes are TRBV5-6 and TRBJ1-2; possibly TRBD1 for D (6 bases). The germline CDR1 and CDR2 sequences are SGHDT and YYEEEE. This CDR3 region has 12 residues. V lost 3 bases and J lost 8, with 11 bases in between. CDR3 region: CASSWQGRGYTF. In DNA form, the CDR3 reads TGTGCCAGCAGCTGGCAGGGGAGAGGCTACACCTTC.